Listed below are T cell receptor beta chains from one sample, sequenced in a study of control samples from healthy donors and cancer patients. This table comes from immunoSEQ multiplex PCR, and its TCRdb copy is limited to in-frame clones, with some not included. Of 95,000 to 100,000 clones listed, 80% to 90% are singletons. The sample was blood. The receptor source for this set is a man younger than 45 in good health. The CDR3 runs from the conserved cysteine through the conserved F or W. A D gene is named only where the DNA matches it firmly. The listing skips clone size in some rows; elsewhere it reads once, few, many or a size class.

abundance | j_gene | v_gene | d_gene | CDR3aa | CDR3nt
. | TRBJ1-4 | TRBV10-2 | . | CASSPQLFGGPAEKLFF | TGCGCCAGCTCACCACAACTCTTCGGGGGGCCGGCTGAAAAACTGTTTTTT
. | TRBJ1-5 | TRBV2 | . | CASRGDRNGQPQHF | TGTGCCAGCAGAGGTGATAGGAACGGACAGCCCCAGCATTTT
. | TRBJ2-5 | TRBV9 | . | CASSVAGGAPKQETQYF | TGTGCCAGCAGCGTAGCTGGAGGGGCACCCAAGCAAGAGACCCAGTACTTC
. | TRBJ2-7 | TRBV27 | . | CASSPSTQPREQYF | TGTGCCAGCAGTCCCTCGACCCAGCCACGCGAGCAGTACTTC
. | TRBJ1-1 | TRBV18 | . | CASSFLPPEAFF | TGTGCCAGCTCGTTCTTACCGCCTGAAGCTTTCTTT
. | TRBJ2-5 | TRBV19 | TRBD1 | CASSMGTGGPGTQYF | TGTGCCAGTAGTATGGGGACAGGGGGCCCAGGGACCCAGTACTTC
. | TRBJ2-1 | TRBV23-1 | . | CASSQDWGWGQFF | TGCGCCAGCAGTCAAGATTGGGGGTGGGGGCAGTTCTTC
. | TRBJ1-6 | TRBV5-4 | . | CASSLGGGGATSPLHF | TGTGCCAGCAGCTTGGGAGGGGGGGGTGCAACGTCACCCCTCCACTTT
. | TRBJ1-1 | TRBV4-1 | . | CASSQEQPNTEAFF | TGCGCCAGCAGCCAAGAACAGCCCAACACTGAAGCTTTCTTT
. | TRBJ1-5 | TRBV10-2 | . | CASTPSHSNQPQHF | TGCGCCAGCACCCCAAGTCATAGCAATCAGCCCCAGCATTTT
once | TRBJ1-1 | TRBV2 | . | CASSDTTMNTEAFF | TGTGCCAGCAGTGACACCACCATGAACACTGAAGCTTTCTTT
. | TRBJ2-3 | TRBV11-3 | . | CASSSGQPTDTQYF | TGTGCCAGCAGCTCCGGACAGCCCACAGATACGCAGTATTTT
. | TRBJ2-5 | TRBV24-1 | . | CATRAAGYGEETQYF | TGTGCCACCCGGGCCGCAGGGTATGGAGAGGAGACCCAGTACTTC